A single sample gave rise to the 17 T cell receptor beta chains below, sequenced in a study of Ad26.COV2.S vaccination and SARS-CoV-2 variants. Indicated treatment: roughly 19 received Ad26.COV2.S at low or high dose, single or two shots; about 5 received placebo; per-sample allocation not given. Sampling took place 63 days after the first vaccine or placebo injection. Data came from immunoSEQ multiplex PCR; TCRdb stores just in-frame clones and leaves some out. The sample shows approximately 300,000 clones, 85% of them seen only once. This sample comprised peripheral blood, obtained in a trial of Ad26.COV2.S vaccine versus placebo. The source is a person aged 18-60 years who received the Ad26.COV2.S COVID-19 vaccine or a placebo.

The genes are TRBV3-1 (or the pseudogene TRBV3-2) and TRBJ1-2; D gene uncertain. Trimming took off 0 bases at V and 5 bases at J, with 13 bases between the two ends. The CDR3 runs to 15 residues. Germline assignment: CDR1 LGHDT and CDR2 YNNKEL (reference sequence). CDR3 sequence (DNA): TGTGCCAGCAGCCAAGATTTCACGGTTTGGTATGGCTACACCTTC. As protein: CASSQDFTVWYGYTF.

The chain is built from TRBV5-1 and TRBJ2-7; TRBD2 aligns across 10 bases. Trimming at V came to 1 base and at J to 1 base, leaving 5 bases not matched to a gene. Germline V gene data show CDR1 as SGHRS and CDR2 as YFSETQ. CDR3 length: 16 amino acids. The DNA for the CDR3 is TGCGCCAGCAGCTTGCACCCTAGCGGGGGTTCCTACGAGCAGTACTTC. It codes for CASSLHPSGGSYEQYF.

The chain uses TRBV19 and TRBJ1-2, with D tentatively TRBD1 (6 bases). Germline V gene sequence: CDR1 LNHDA, CDR2 SQIVND (reference sequence). Trimming pared 8 bases from V and 5 bases from J, leaving 21 bases between. The CDR3 has 15 residues. CDR3 DNA sequence: TGTGCCAGTGGGGAACTAAACCGACAGGAATATGGCTACACCTTC. Protein product: CASGELNRQEYGYTF.

CDR3 loop: CASSPGAGANVLTF. In DNA, the CDR3 is TGTGCCAGCAGCCCAGGGGCTGGGGCCAACGTCCTGACTTTC. The V call is TRBV11-1, the J call TRBJ2-6, with a tentative D call TRBD1 (6 bases). V lost 5 bases and J lost 2, with 7 bases in between. The CDR3 loop spans 14 amino acids. From germline, CDR1 is SGHAT and CDR2 FQDESV (reference sequence).

The count of this clone is one. The rearrangement joins TRBV4-1 to TRBJ2-4; no clear D. Germline loops: CDR1 MGHRA, CDR2 YSYEKL. The V end was cut by 0 bases, the J end by 8 bases, with 5 bases between. CDR3 length equals 12 residues. The CDR3 DNA reads as TGCGCCAGCAGCCAAGATAAGGACATTCAGTACTTC. Protein: CASSQDKDIQYF.

This clone was detected once. This chain uses TRBV10-3 with TRBJ1-5; TRBD1 might be the D (6 bases). Germline V gives CDR1 ENHRY, CDR2 SYGVKD. This CDR3 has 13 residues. Between the trimmed V and J ends, which lost 3 bases and 5 bases, there was a span of 8 bases. The CDR3 is CAISEQGDQPQHF. For the CDR3, the DNA is TGTGCCATCAGTGAACAGGGCGATCAGCCCCAGCATTTT.

The chain carries TRBV18 and TRBJ1-6, with 7 bases fitting TRBD1. This CDR3 region has 15 residues. The V gene's germline CDR1 is KGHSH and CDR2 LQKENI. V trimming: 6 bases; J trimming: 6 bases; junction bases outside the gene matches: 8. CDR3 residues: CASSREGAANSPLHF. The CDR3 DNA reads as TGTGCCAGCTCCCGTGAGGGGGCGGCTAATTCACCCCTCCACTTT.

The V and J genes are TRBV5-4 and TRBJ2-3; 11 bases agree with TRBD1. This CDR3 spans 15 amino acids. Germline V gives CDR1 SGHNT, CDR2 YYREEE (reference sequence). Trimming at V came to 4 bases and at J to 4 bases, leaving 5 bases not matched to a gene. The CDR3 DNA reads as TGTGCCAGCAGCCGGGACAGGGGGTTCGCAGATACGCAGTATTTT. Amino acids: CASSRDRGFADTQYF.

This clone was detected once. The CDR3 protein is CASSQELIQETQYF. The DNA for the CDR3 is TGTGCCAGCAGTCAGGAGCTCATCCAAGAGACCCAGTACTTC. The chain joins TRBV2 to TRBJ2-5; D is ambiguous. Trimming stripped 5 bases from V and 1 base from J, with 11 bases between. CDR3 length: 14 residues. Germline V gene data show CDR1 as SNHLY and CDR2 as FYNNEI.

This clone was recorded many times. The V and J genes are TRBV28 and TRBJ1-1; 8 bases line up with TRBD1. CDR3 length: 15 amino acids. V was pared by 5 bases and J by 10 bases, with 15 bases of the junction left unmatched. The germline gives CDR1 MDHEN, CDR2 SYDVKM. As DNA, the CDR3 is TGTGCCAGCAGTATACCGACAGGGGCCTATTTATCAGCTTTCTTT. Translation: CASSIPTGAYLSAFF. The full variable domain, with the rest looked up from reference TRBV28 and TRBJ1-1, is DVKVTQSSRYLVKRTGEKVFLECVQDMDHENMFWYRQDPGLGLRLIYFSYDVKMKEKGDIPEGYSVSREKKERFSLILESASTNQTSMYLCASSIPTGAYLSAFFGQGTRLTVV.

V is TRBV21-1 and J is TRBJ1-5; the DNA was not compared with TRBD1, the D call given in the table. TRBV21-1 is listed as a pseudogene. CDR3 length: 16 residues. The DNA of the CDR3 is TGTGCCAGCAGCAAAGGTAGCAGGGTGCGGAATCAGCCCCAGCATTTT. It is translated as CASSKGSRVRNQPQHF.

The chain employs TRBV7-3 and TRBJ2-5; tentative D call: TRBD1 (5 bases). V gave up 6 bases and J gave up 4 bases, with 15 bases separating them. The CDR3 loop spans 14 amino acids. Germline assignment: CDR1 SGHTA and CDR2 FQGTGA. CDR3 loop: CASSFRVLGETQYF. For the CDR3, the DNA is TGTGCCAGCAGTTTCAGGGTTCTGGGAGAGACCCAGTACTTC.

J is TRBJ1-1 and V is TRBV4-1; D is uncertain. V lost 0 bases and J 0 bases, leaving 5 bases between the germline ends. CDR1 MGHRA and CDR2 YSYEKL come from the germline V gene. The CDR3 contains 14 residues. The CDR3 spells CASSQDHLNTEAFF. DNA for the CDR3: TGCGCCAGCAGCCAAGATCATCTGAACACTGAAGCTTTCTTT.

V gene TRBV15 combines with J gene TRBJ2-7, with TRBD1 matching 7 bases. The germline CDR1 and CDR2 sequences are LNHNV and YYDKDF (reference sequence). V was clipped by 2 bases and J by 2 bases; unmatched bases: 9. This CDR3 spans 16 amino acids. The CDR3 loop is CATSRPSTGKPYEQYF. CDR3 sequence (DNA): TGTGCCACCAGCAGACCATCGACAGGGAAGCCCTACGAGCAGTACTTC.

The V gene is TRBV7-3, the J gene TRBJ2-5; no firm D call. The germline V and J ends were trimmed by 2 bases and 4 bases, with 11 bases remaining between them. The CDR3 extends over 14 amino acids. Germline V gives CDR1 SGHTA, CDR2 FQGTGA. CDR3 in amino acids: CASSLLGVGETQYF. In DNA form, the CDR3 reads TGTGCCAGCAGCTTACTTGGCGTGGGAGAGACCCAGTACTTC.

V and J are TRBV7-9 and TRBJ1-2, with 10 bases lining up with TRBD1. CDR1 is SEHNR and CDR2 is FQNEAQ in the germline V gene (reference sequence). Trimming at V came to 1 base and at J to 7 bases, leaving 9 bases not matched to a gene. The CDR3 totals 16 residues. The CDR3 DNA follows: TGTGCCAGCAGCTTAGGGGCAAGACAGGGGGCGCGTGGCTACACCTTC. Encoded protein: CASSLGARQGARGYTF.

Comments on this clone: Other DNA sequences from this sample encode an identical CDR3 as well. V and J are TRBV9 and TRBJ1-3; D ambiguous. The CDR3 runs to 12 residues. Germline loops: CDR1 SGDLS, CDR2 YYNGEE. V was cut by 0 bases and J by 2 bases, with 0 bases left in between. CDR3 loop: CASSVAGNTIYF. CDR3 bases: TGTGCCAGCAGCGTAGCTGGAAACACCATATATTTT.